This T cell receptor (beta chain) was observed in a study of CD8+ T cells in alopecia areata. Study-wide background: C3H/HeJ donors with spontaneous alopecia, about 6-13 months old, supplied skin grafts to 7-10-week-old female C3H/HeJ mice.

Findings and caveats of the study: Normal skin's resident alphabeta T cells are also sequenced in scalp samples. Possibly as an HLA-related effect, TCR sharing across patients appeared less clear than in mice. Affected lesional scalp, above all in alopecia totalis/universalis, was more clonal than normal scalp.

CD4, CD8alpha, NKG2D, NKG2ACE and other markers were used to sort pooled cutaneous lymph node cells. The sequencing template was cDNA reverse transcribed from extracted RNA. Sequencing was performed with immunoSEQ multiplex PCR; in TCRdb, only in-frame clones are kept and a portion is missing. The sample shows about 6,000 clones, none of them appearing just once. The CDR3 loop spans 15 amino acids. CDR1 is NNHDY and CDR2 is SYVADS in the germline V gene. V gave up 1 base and J gave up 0 bases; unmatched junction bases: 1. Relative to its sample, this clone is medium-sized. Its antigen is unknown. Mouse germline and gene names are used. The read comes to an end 4 residues before the CDR3 does, leaving the germline J gene to fill in the end.

This TCR derives from a C3H/HeJ mouse with alopecia areata. Mouse strain MHC haplotype: H2-k. Sequencing was carried out using CD8+ T cells sorted from a lymph node. The rearrangement links TRBV13-3 to TRBJ1-1, with TRBD1 matching 9 bases. CDR3 region: CASSDRDRANTEVFF. CDR3 DNA, as far as it was read: TGTGCCAGCAGTGATCGGGACAGGGCAAACACA.